This TCR beta chain came from a study of T cell responses to AZD1222 COVID-19 vaccine. A remark on this clone: Antigen specificity is unknown.

The length of the CDR3 is 15 residues. Germline V gene lookup returns CDR1 LNHNV and CDR2 YYDKDF (reference sequence). The V end lost 0 bases, the J end lost 5 bases, and 12 bases lay between the germline ends. Profiling relied on immunoSEQ multiplex PCR, and the TCRdb table lists in-frame clones only, not all of them. The sample contains approximately 150,000 clones, 91% of which appear only once. Study conclusions and caveats: Only 6 or 7 AZD1222 recipients tested seropositive at baseline. Donors were mostly white British, more females; clonal diversity possibly underestimated. A rise in Spike-specific TCR breadth and depth followed two AZD1222 doses.

This TCR was recovered from an adult who received the MenACWY meningococcal vaccine as a control. The rearrangement uses TRBV15 and TRBJ2-3; D might be TRBD1 or TRBD2, each matching 6 bases. This specimen consisted of peripheral blood, obtained 28 days after the second dose of the MenACWY control vaccine. The CDR3 loop reads CATSRDRGRGDTQYF. In DNA, the CDR3 is TGTGCCACCAGCAGAGACCGGGGGCGCGGAGATACGCAGTATTTT.